This T cell receptor (beta chain) was observed in a study of blood T cell repertoires in COVID-19. The CDR3 sequence is 16 residues long. CDR1 and CDR2 (germline): MGHRA, YSYEKL. J was trimmed by 1 base and V by 4 bases; bases with no gene match: 2. Data came from immunoSEQ multiplex PCR; TCRdb stores just in-frame clones and leaves some out. The sample holds approximately 350,000 clones, almost 90% seen once. Source material: peripheral blood. V and J are TRBV4-1 and TRBJ2-1, with 12 bases matching TRBD2. The origin of this receptor is an older woman with COVID-19, enrolled during active disease. This CDR3 reads CASSPLAGGSYNEQFF. CDR3 DNA sequence: TGCGCCAGCAGCCCGCTAGCGGGGGGGTCCTACAATGAGCAGTTCTTC.